The present entry profiles one T cell receptor (beta chain) with its context. The sample belongs to a study of blood T cell repertoires in COVID-19. Turning to the study itself: Spain, Italy and the United States supplied samples that represented acute and convalescent COVID-19.

Original processing notes: Using reference gene primer amplification, nucleated cell counts were estimated. TCRdb's copy holds only in-frame clones and misses some; the assay was immunoSEQ multiplex PCR. V and J calls and clone size are given by that table; D and trimming were obtained from the DNA. The table lists 97,000 or so clones, 70% to 80% of them singletons, with about a sixth in the top ten. CDR1 and CDR2 from the germline V gene are MNHEY and SMNVEV (reference sequence). V lost 3 bases to trimming and J lost 3 bases, with 17 bases between them. This CDR3 region has 17 residues. The TCR was taken from a woman of 80 years or more with active or convalescent COVID-19. The sample was peripheral blood. The chain recombines TRBV27 with TRBJ2-2, with a weak D call TRBD2 (6 bases). CDR3 loop: CASSLYGGLAYTGELFF. The CDR3 region has the DNA TGTGCCAGCAGTTTGTATGGTGGGCTAGCGTACACCGGGGAGCTGTTTTTT.